Listed below are T cell receptor beta chains from one sample, sequenced in a study of cytotoxic CD8 clonotypes in ibrutinib-treated CLL. Using immunoSEQ multiplex PCR, the repertoire was profiled, and TCRdb retains in-frame clones only, with some absent. The table lists roughly 250,000 clones, roughly 70% of them singletons, with 15% to 19% in the top ten. Sequenced material: PBMCs, taken after 24 months of ibrutinib treatment. Receptors were obtained from a human donor with chronic lymphocytic leukemia. The CDR3 runs from the conserved cysteine through the conserved F or W. The D gene is left open where the match is weak. The size of a clone is reported for some rows only, either as once, few or many, or as a class for expanded clones.

j_call v_call cdr3_length clone_size d_call cdr3_aa cdr3_nt
TRBJ2-7 TRBV13 16 NA TRBD1 CASSLGAGQGSSEQYF TGTGCCAGCAGCTTAGGTGCGGGACAGGGTTCCTCCGAGCAGTACTTC
TRBJ2-7 TRBV5-1 13 NA NA CASSPGQTYEQYF TGCGCCAGCAGCCCAGGACAGACCTACGAGCAGTACTTC
TRBJ2-2 TRBV4-2 12 few NA CASRLDRRELFF TGTGCCAGCAGGTTAGACCGGAGGGAGCTGTTTTTT
TRBJ1-1 TRBV4-2 16 NA TRBD1 CASSPNLGQDNTEAFF TGTGCCAGCAGCCCAAATTTGGGACAGGATAACACTGAAGCTTTCTTT
TRBJ2-7 TRBV19 13 NA NA CASSSDLFRVPYF TGTGCCAGTAGTTCGGACCTTTTTCGAGTTCCGTACTTC
TRBJ1-2 TRBV6-6 14 NA NA CASSYSMPGVGYTF TGTGCCAGCAGTTACTCGATGCCAGGGGTCGGCTACACCTTC
TRBJ2-7 TRBV19 13 NA NA CASRKSGAYEQYF TGTGCCAGTAGAAAGTCAGGAGCCTACGAGCAGTACTTC
TRBJ2-3 TRBV18 16 NA NA CASSLRAEQGTDTQYF TGTGCCAGCTCCCTCAGGGCGGAGCAGGGCACAGATACGCAGTATTTT
TRBJ2-2 TRBV9 17 NA NA CASSVALGGARTGELFF TGTGCCAGCAGCGTAGCTCTGGGGGGAGCAAGAACCGGGGAGCTGTTTTTT
TRBJ1-6 TRBV27 15 NA NA CASSFNWGINSPLHF TGTGCCAGCAGTTTTAATTGGGGGATCAATTCACCCCTCCACTTT
TRBJ1-4 TRBV10-3 17 NA TRBD1 CAISDRDRVATNEKLFF TGTGCCATCAGTGACCGGGACAGGGTTGCAACTAATGAAAAACTGTTTTTT
TRBJ2-5 TRBV19 14 NA NA CASSPRTTQGTQYF TGTGCCAGTAGTCCCAGGACAACACAAGGGACCCAGTACTTC
TRBJ2-3 TRBV7-9 17 NA TRBD2 CASSLRASGKSTDTQYF TGTGCCAGCAGCTTAAGGGCTAGCGGCAAGAGCACAGATACGCAGTATTTT
TRBJ2-7 TRBV9 15 NA NA CASSAQGKGSYEQYF TGTGCCAGCAGCGCCCAGGGGAAGGGTAGCTACGAGCAGTACTTC
TRBJ1-1 TRBV9 15 once NA CASSATGTPDTEAFF TGTGCCAGCAGCGCGACCGGGACCCCCGACACTGAAGCTTTCTTT
TRBJ1-1 TRBV6-5 14 NA NA CASTLGGFNTEAFF TGTGCCAGCACCCTGGGAGGGTTTAACACTGAAGCTTTCTTT
TRBJ2-3 TRBV7-3 16 NA TRBD1 CASSLTPTTGADTQYF TGTGCCAGCAGCTTAACTCCGACGACAGGGGCAGATACGCAGTATTTT
TRBJ2-1 TRBV28 15 NA NA CASRSPLSGNNEQFF TGTGCCAGCAGGTCCCCCCTTAGCGGAAACAATGAGCAGTTCTTC
TRBJ2-1 TRBV6-5 11 NA NA CASSPGQSQFF TGTGCCAGCAGCCCCGGACAGTCTCAGTTCTTC
TRBJ2-3 TRBV18 14 NA NA CASSGRGSTDTQYF TGTGCCAGCTCGGGCAGGGGAAGCACAGATACGCAGTATTTT
TRBJ1-2 TRBV28 15 NA NA CASTLGGVRDYGYTF TGTGCCAGCACCCTAGGAGGGGTAAGGGACTATGGCTACACCTTC
TRBJ1-5 TRBV19 13 NA NA CASSSDSNQPQHF TGTGCCAGTAGTTCGGACAGTAATCAGCCCCAGCATTTT
TRBJ2-3 TRBV28 14 NA TRBD2 CASSLTSFTDTQYF TGTGCCAGCAGTTTGACTAGCTTCACAGATACGCAGTATTTT
TRBJ2-5 TRBV5-1 11 NA NA CASSHGETQYF TGCGCCAGCAGCCACGGAGAGACCCAGTACTTC
TRBJ2-7 TRBV5-4 16 NA NA CASSSLSGAPSYEQYF TGTGCCAGCAGCTCCCTTTCTGGGGCCCCTTCCTACGAGCAGTACTTC
TRBJ2-3 TRBV20-1 10 NA NA CSRGRDTQYF TGCAGTCGGGGGCGGGATACGCAGTATTTT
TRBJ2-7 TRBV13 16 NA TRBD2 CASSLWASGSSYEQYF TGTGCCAGCAGCTTATGGGCTAGCGGGAGTTCCTACGAGCAGTACTTC
TRBJ2-2 TRBV29-1 15 few TRBD1 CSVQDKTGGAGELFF TGCAGCGTCCAAGATAAGACAGGGGGTGCCGGGGAGCTGTTTTTT
TRBJ2-3 TRBV7-8 13 few NA CASSLVLTDTQYF TGTGCCAGCAGCTTAGTTCTCACTGATACGCAGTATTTT
TRBJ1-1 TRBV27 13 few NA CASSTKENAEAFF TGTGCCAGCAGTACGAAGGAGAACGCTGAAGCTTTCTTT
TRBJ2-2 TRBV7-6 14 NA NA CASTKGVNTGELFF TGTGCCAGCACCAAGGGGGTGAACACCGGGGAGCTGTTTTTT
TRBJ2-1 TRBV15 14 NA TRBD1 CATLRDRGYNEQFF TGTGCCACCCTGCGGGACAGGGGGTACAATGAGCAGTTCTTC
TRBJ2-2 TRBV9 17 once TRBD1 CASSVEGTGGAGGELFF TGTGCCAGCAGCGTAGAGGGGACAGGGGGCGCCGGCGGGGAGCTGTTTTTT
TRBJ2-2 TRBV7-7 16 NA TRBD2 CASSLGTSGTGGELFF TGTGCTAGCAGCTTAGGGACTAGCGGAACTGGCGGGGAGCTGTTTTTT
TRBJ2-2 TRBV30 15 NA NA CAWSGSILKTGELFF TGTGCCTGGAGTGGATCCATCCTGAAGACCGGGGAGCTGTTTTTT
TRBJ2-6 TRBV6-6 15 NA NA CASRDTVAGANVLTF TGTGCCAGCAGAGACACGGTGGCCGGGGCCAACGTCCTGACTTTC
TRBJ2-7 TRBV10-1 13 NA TRBD1 CASPRTGSGEQYF TGCGCCAGCCCCAGGACAGGGTCGGGAGAGCAGTACTTC
TRBJ2-2 TRBV27 17 few NA CASSSSAGRLGTGELFF TGTGCCAGCAGTTCGAGCGCGGGGCGGTTGGGGACCGGGGAGCTGTTTTTT
TRBJ1-4 TRBV9 14 NA NA CASSVDRTNEKLFF TGTGCCAGCAGCGTAGACAGGACAAATGAAAAACTGTTTTTT
TRBJ2-2 TRBV2 11 NA TRBD1 CAIQGAGELFF TGTGCCATTCAGGGGGCGGGGGAGCTGTTTTTT
TRBJ2-1 TRBV15 17 NA TRBD2 CATSRGRGTSGIHEQFF TGTGCCACCAGCAGGGGAAGAGGGACTAGCGGGATTCATGAGCAGTTCTTC
TRBJ2-2 TRBV4-2 17 NA TRBD2 CASSQEVLAGRTGELFF TGTGCCAGCAGCCAAGAAGTTCTAGCGGGACGCACCGGGGAGCTGTTTTTT
TRBJ2-3 TRBV19 14 few NA CASSKAEGTDTQYF TGTGCCAGTAGTAAGGCGGAGGGCACAGATACGCAGTATTTT
TRBJ2-7 TRBV4-3 17 NA TRBD1 CASSQDVGTGGYYEQYF TGCGCCAGCAGCCAAGATGTGGGGACAGGGGGGTACTACGAGCAGTACTTC
TRBJ2-3 TRBV28 14 NA NA CASSLGSFTDTQYF TGTGCCAGCAGTTTGGGCAGTTTCACAGATACGCAGTATTTT
TRBJ2-3 TRBV9 16 NA TRBD2 CASSVGVSGSADTQYF TGTGCCAGCAGCGTAGGGGTTAGCGGGAGCGCGGATACGCAGTATTTT
TRBJ2-7 TRBV28 11 few NA CASSGPTAGYF TGTGCCAGCAGTGGACCGACCGCCGGGTACTTC
TRBJ2-7 TRBV28 11 NA NA CASSMNYEQYF TGTGCCAGCAGCATGAACTACGAGCAGTACTTC
TRBJ2-5 TRBV5-4 14 NA NA CASSHEGYQETQYF TGTGCCAGCAGCCATGAGGGGTACCAAGAGACCCAGTACTTC
TRBJ2-1 TRBV27 12 NA NA CASSWRDNEQFF TGTGCCAGCAGTTGGAGGGACAATGAGCAGTTCTTC